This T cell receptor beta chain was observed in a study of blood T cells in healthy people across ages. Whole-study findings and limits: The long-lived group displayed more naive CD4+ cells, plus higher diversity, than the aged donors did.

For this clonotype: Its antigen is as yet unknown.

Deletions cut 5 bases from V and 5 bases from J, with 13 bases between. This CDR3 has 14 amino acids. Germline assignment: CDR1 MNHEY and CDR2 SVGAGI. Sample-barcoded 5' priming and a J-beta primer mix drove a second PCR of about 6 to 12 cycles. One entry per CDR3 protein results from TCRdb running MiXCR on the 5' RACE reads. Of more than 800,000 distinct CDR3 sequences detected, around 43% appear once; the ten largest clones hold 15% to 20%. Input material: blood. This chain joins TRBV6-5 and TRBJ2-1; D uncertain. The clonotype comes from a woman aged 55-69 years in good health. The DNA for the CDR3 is TGTGCCAGCAGTCTCAAATCTAGTGACAATGAGCAGTTCTTC. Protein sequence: CASSLKSSDNEQFF.